Included here is one T cell receptor (beta chain) sequence, with context. Antigen: not known. The CDR3 sequence is 19 residues long. Germline assignment: CDR1 SGDLS and CDR2 YYNGEE. After removal of 2 bases from V and 0 bases from J, the junction contained 14 bases not matched to a gene. The sample originates from a study of T cell responses to AZD1222 COVID-19 vaccine. General study results and limits: Baseline antibody screening turned up just a handful of seropositive AZD1222 recipients. Donors in the cohort were predominantly white British and more often female, and clonal diversity was possibly underestimated. Spike was spanned by vaccine-associated CD4 TCRs, with dominance at 160-218 and 743-854.

Clones were sequenced by immunoSEQ multiplex PCR, and TCRdb holds only the in-frame ones, with some missing. The sample has around 200,000 clones, roughly 88% seen once. The V gene is TRBV9, the J gene TRBJ2-3; TRBD2 aligns across 8 bases. This specimen consisted of peripheral blood, obtained on day 0 of AZD1222 vaccination. The TCR comes from an adult in good health. The CDR3, as DNA: TGTGCCAGCAGCGTCCCCCTAAGCGGGGGACTCTCTAGCACAGATACGCAGTATTTT. Translation: CASSVPLSGGLSSTDTQYF.